This note documents a single TCR beta chain sequence. V lost 1 base and J 2 bases, leaving 9 bases between the germline ends. The CDR3 is 14 residues long. The germline gives CDR1 SGHRS, CDR2 YFSETQ. The sample is drawn from a study of blood T cells in healthy people across ages. A second about 6 to 12 cycle PCR used barcoded and J-beta primers. TCRdb re-called the 5' RACE reads with MiXCR, one entry per CDR3 protein. The sample consists of approximately 690,000 distinct CDR3 sequences, around three fifths of them appearing once. Samples each yielded at least 6 micrograms of total RNA. The sequenced material came from blood. The receptor comes from a man aged 55 to 70 in good health. The V call is TRBV5-1, the J call TRBJ2-5; D may be TRBD1 (5 bases). In DNA, the CDR3 is TGCGCCAGCAGCTTGAAGCAGGGTCAAGAGACCCAGTACTTC. It translates to CASSLKQGQETQYF.